This T cell receptor (beta chain) derives from a study of blood T cell repertoires in COVID-19. In germline, CDR1 is SGHDN, CDR2 FVKESK. V lost 1 base and J lost 1; bases outside the gene matches: 7. There are 17 residues in the CDR3. Authors' processing steps: Cell counts per sample came from amplifying reference gene primers. Assay: immunoSEQ multiplex PCR; the TCRdb copy retains only in-frame clones and omits some. Clone size and V and J calls were adopted from that table, with D and trimming inferred from the DNA. The data contain over 75,000 clones, about 82% of them seen just once; the ten biggest clones take up 20% to 30%.

This sequence originates from a human donor in a cohort sampled during active COVID-19. The J gene is TRBJ2-3, the V gene TRBV14; TRBD2 aligns across 8 bases. The sequencing sample was made of peripheral blood. DNA of the CDR3: TGTGCCAGCAGCCAAGGGACTAGCTTTTTCGGCACAGATACGCAGTATTTT. Translating gives CASSQGTSFFGTDTQYF.